This entry features one T cell receptor beta chain sequence. What it binds is unknown. Here immunoSEQ multiplex PCR was the method, and the copy in TCRdb shows in-frame clones only, minus some. The sample contains around 50,000 clones, 75% to 85% of which appear only once. Germline V gene data show CDR1 as MDHEN and CDR2 as SYDVKM. V shed 7 bases and J 5 bases; nucleotides not matched to a gene: 16. This CDR3 is built from 17 residues. The sort gate was single viable CD3+CD4+CD8-CD45RO+ cells for memory CD4+ T cells. The data were taken from a study of memory CD4+ T cells and cytomegalovirus serostatus. Across the study: Donors were healthy Belgian adults, several CMV seropositive and fewer than 30 seronegative.

Study-level results: Suggested: most of the CMV-linked TCR signature lies in CD4+ memory cells.

The receptor comes from an adult in good health and CMV-seronegative. This chain links TRBV28 with TRBJ1-3, with 8 bases fitting TRBD1. The source material was memory CD4+ T cells from blood. The CDR3 sequence: CASTPLRTGGRRNTIYF. As DNA, the CDR3 is TGTGCCAGCACCCCTTTACGTACAGGGGGTAGGAGAAACACCATATATTTT.